This T cell receptor beta chain was documented in a study of liver allograft versus peripheral blood T cells. Study background: Transplanted livers and recipients' peripheral blood had their T cell receptor repertoires compared.

The V gene's germline CDR1 is MNHEY and CDR2 SVGEGT. V lost 5 bases and J lost 3; bases outside the gene matches: 7. The CDR3 extends over 15 amino acids. This clonotype is termed medium-sized. One entry per CDR3 protein results from TCRdb running MiXCR on the reads. The data hold about 3,600 distinct CDR3 sequences, with more than 13% observed a single time. V is TRBV6-2 or TRBV6-3 and J is TRBJ2-7, with 10 bases identical to TRBD2. The source of this sequence is a human patient who had a liver transplant. Some of these T cells may belong to the graft donor. The CDR3 DNA sequence: TGTGCCAGCAGTGACCGACTAGCGGGTCTCTACGAGCAGTACTTC. It encodes CASSDRLAGLYEQYF.